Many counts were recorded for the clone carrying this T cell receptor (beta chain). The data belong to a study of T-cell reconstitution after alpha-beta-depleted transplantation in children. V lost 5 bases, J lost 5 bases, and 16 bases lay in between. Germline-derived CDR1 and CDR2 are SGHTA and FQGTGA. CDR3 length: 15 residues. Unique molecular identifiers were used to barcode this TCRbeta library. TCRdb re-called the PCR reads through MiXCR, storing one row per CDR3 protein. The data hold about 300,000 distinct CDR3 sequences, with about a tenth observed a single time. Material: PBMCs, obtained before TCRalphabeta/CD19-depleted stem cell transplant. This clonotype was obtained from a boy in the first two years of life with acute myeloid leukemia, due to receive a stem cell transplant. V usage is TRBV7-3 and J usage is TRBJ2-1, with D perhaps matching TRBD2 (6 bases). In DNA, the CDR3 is TGTGCCAGCAGCCCGATGGGGCTAGCGAACAATGAGCAGTTCTTC. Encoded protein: CASSPMGLANNEQFF.